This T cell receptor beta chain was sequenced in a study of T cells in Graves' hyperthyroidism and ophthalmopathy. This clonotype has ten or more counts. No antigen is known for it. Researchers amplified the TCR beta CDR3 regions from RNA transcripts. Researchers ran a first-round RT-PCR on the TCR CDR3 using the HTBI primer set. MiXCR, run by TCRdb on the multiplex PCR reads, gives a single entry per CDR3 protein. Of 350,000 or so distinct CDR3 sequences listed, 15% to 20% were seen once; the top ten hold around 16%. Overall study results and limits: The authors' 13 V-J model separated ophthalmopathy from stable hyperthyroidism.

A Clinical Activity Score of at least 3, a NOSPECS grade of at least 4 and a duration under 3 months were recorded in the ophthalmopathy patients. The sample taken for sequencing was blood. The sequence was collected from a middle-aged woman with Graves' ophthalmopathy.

The CDR3 here is CASSLRHSDQETQYF. DNA for the CDR3: TGTGCCAGCAGTTTACGACATAGCGACCAAGAGACCCAGTACTTC. The chain is built from TRBV6-2 or TRBV6-3 and TRBJ2-5; possible D gene TRBD2, 5 bases. CDR1 is MNHEY, CDR2 SVGEGT, per germline. The CDR3 spans 15 residues. Trimming left V 4 bases short and J 0 bases short, with 12 bases between.